These T cell receptor beta chains were read from a single sample in a study of blood T cell repertoires in COVID-19. This table comes from immunoSEQ multiplex PCR, and its TCRdb copy is limited to in-frame clones, with some not included. The data hold roughly 96,000 clones, with roughly 82% observed a single time. Sample: peripheral blood. These receptors were collected from an elderly man with acute or convalescent COVID-19. CDR3s include the opening cysteine and the closing phenylalanine or tryptophan. Fields, in order: CDR3 DNA, CDR3 protein, J gene, V gene, D gene, clone size. D genes are given only for firm matches. Rows give clone size only sometimes, using once, few, many, or a class for an expanded clone.

cdr3_nt: TGTGCCACCGCCGGGACAGCTCCGAACACCGGGGAGCTGTTTTTT; cdr3_aa: CATAGTAPNTGELFF; j_call: TRBJ2-2; v_call: TRBV24-1; d_call: TRBD1; clone_size: -
cdr3_nt: TGTGCCAGCAGCTTAGGTTCACTAGCGGGGGTCCAAGAGACCCAGTACTTC; cdr3_aa: CASSLGSLAGVQETQYF; j_call: TRBJ2-5; v_call: TRBV7-2; d_call: TRBD2; clone_size: -
cdr3_nt: TGCGCCAGCAGCCAGGAGGGCTCTGGGGCCAACGTCCTGACTTTC; cdr3_aa: CASSQEGSGANVLTF; j_call: TRBJ2-6; v_call: TRBV4-1; d_call: -; clone_size: -
cdr3_nt: TGTGCCATCAGCGACAGGCTCTACGAGCAGTACTTC; cdr3_aa: CAISDRLYEQYF; j_call: TRBJ2-7; v_call: TRBV10-3; d_call: -; clone_size: -
cdr3_nt: TGTGCCAGCAGCGGGGGACAGTCTAACTATGGCTACACCTTC; cdr3_aa: CASSGGQSNYGYTF; j_call: TRBJ1-2; v_call: TRBV9; d_call: TRBD1; clone_size: few
cdr3_nt: TGTGCCAGCGGAGACAGGGGGAAACTGTTTTTT; cdr3_aa: CASGDRGKLFF; j_call: TRBJ1-4; v_call: TRBV7-9; d_call: TRBD1; clone_size: -
cdr3_nt: TGTGCCAGCAATGAAGAGTACCTCTATGGCTACACCTTC; cdr3_aa: CASNEEYLYGYTF; j_call: TRBJ1-2; v_call: TRBV28; d_call: -; clone_size: -
cdr3_nt: TGCGCCAGCGGGCTACCAGGGGAAAAACTGTTTTTT; cdr3_aa: CASGLPGEKLFF; j_call: TRBJ1-4; v_call: TRBV5-1; d_call: -; clone_size: -
cdr3_nt: TGTGCCAGCAGCTTAGCCAAAGGGACAGCTTTACAAGAGACCCAGTACTTC; cdr3_aa: CASSLAKGTALQETQYF; j_call: TRBJ2-5; v_call: TRBV11-2; d_call: TRBD1; clone_size: -
cdr3_nt: TGCGCCAGCAGCAGGGGACAGGGTGGTACAGATACGCAGTATTTT; cdr3_aa: CASSRGQGGTDTQYF; j_call: TRBJ2-3; v_call: TRBV10-2; d_call: TRBD1; clone_size: -
cdr3_nt: TGTGCCTGGAGTGTATTTGGGCGGGGGAGGGACACTGAAGCTTTCTTT; cdr3_aa: CAWSVFGRGRDTEAFF; j_call: TRBJ1-1; v_call: TRBV30; d_call: -; clone_size: -
cdr3_nt: TGTGCCTGGATGACAGGGGTAAGGGCTGAAGCTTTCTTT; cdr3_aa: CAWMTGVRAEAFF; j_call: TRBJ1-1; v_call: TRBV30; d_call: TRBD1; clone_size: -
cdr3_nt: TGTGCCAGCAGTTACTCCTCGGAGCTCAGAGGCACCATATATTTT; cdr3_aa: CASSYSSELRGTIYF; j_call: TRBJ1-3; v_call: TRBV6-5; d_call: -; clone_size: -
cdr3_nt: TGTGCCAGCAGTCAATCGGACAGTCAGCCCCAGCATTTT; cdr3_aa: CASSQSDSQPQHF; j_call: TRBJ1-5; v_call: TRBV6-4; d_call: -; clone_size: -
cdr3_nt: TGTGCCAGCTCACCACCCAATCACAGGGGGAATGAGCAGTTCTTC; cdr3_aa: CASSPPNHRGNEQFF; j_call: TRBJ2-1; v_call: TRBV18; d_call: TRBD1; clone_size: -
cdr3_nt: TGTGCCAGCAGCGTAGAACTAGCGGGACAAGAGACCCAGTACTTC; cdr3_aa: CASSVELAGQETQYF; j_call: TRBJ2-5; v_call: TRBV9; d_call: TRBD2; clone_size: once
cdr3_nt: TGTGCCAGCAGCTCGGGACATCTCACAGATACGCAGTATTTT; cdr3_aa: CASSSGHLTDTQYF; j_call: TRBJ2-3; v_call: TRBV5-8; d_call: -; clone_size: -
cdr3_nt: TGTGCCAGCAGCGGGGACAGTATTTCACCCCTCCACTTT; cdr3_aa: CASSGDSISPLHF; j_call: TRBJ1-6; v_call: TRBV5-6; d_call: TRBD1; clone_size: -
cdr3_nt: TGCGCCAGCAGCCCTTCTATTACTATAAGTTCGAACACCGGGGAGCTGTTTTTT; cdr3_aa: CASSPSITISSNTGELFF; j_call: TRBJ2-2; v_call: TRBV5-1; d_call: -; clone_size: -
cdr3_nt: TGTGCCAGCAGTTCACACACTAGCGGAGGCTCCTACAATGAGCAGTTCTTC; cdr3_aa: CASSSHTSGGSYNEQFF; j_call: TRBJ2-1; v_call: TRBV6-2/TRBV6-3; d_call: TRBD2; clone_size: once
cdr3_nt: TGTGCCAGCAGCGAAAGACAGGGGGCGCTCGAAAAACTGTTTTTT; cdr3_aa: CASSERQGALEKLFF; j_call: TRBJ1-4; v_call: TRBV9; d_call: TRBD1; clone_size: -
cdr3_nt: TGCGCCAGCAGCCAAGACGCAGGGGCATTGTATCAGCCCCAGCATTTT; cdr3_aa: CASSQDAGALYQPQHF; j_call: TRBJ1-5; v_call: TRBV4-3; d_call: -; clone_size: -
cdr3_nt: TGTGCCAGCAGCTTATTGGGGACAGGGGAGACTTTCTTT; cdr3_aa: CASSLLGTGETFF; j_call: TRBJ1-1; v_call: TRBV9; d_call: TRBD1; clone_size: -
cdr3_nt: TGTGCCAGCAGCACTGACTTCTGGAGGTCCTACGAGCAGTACTTC; cdr3_aa: CASSTDFWRSYEQYF; j_call: TRBJ2-7; v_call: TRBV6-2/TRBV6-3; d_call: -; clone_size: -
cdr3_nt: TGCGCCAGCAGCGTGGGACTAGGGGAGCTGTTTTTT; cdr3_aa: CASSVGLGELFF; j_call: TRBJ2-2; v_call: TRBV10-1; d_call: TRBD2; clone_size: -
cdr3_nt: TGTGCCAGCAGCCCGCCCGGGAGCCGAATCTCTGGGGCCAACGTCCTGACTTTC; cdr3_aa: CASSPPGSRISGANVLTF; j_call: TRBJ2-6; v_call: TRBV7-8; d_call: -; clone_size: -
cdr3_nt: TGTGCCACCAGTGATGTTACTTACAATGAGCAGTTCTTC; cdr3_aa: CATSDVTYNEQFF; j_call: TRBJ2-1; v_call: TRBV24-1; d_call: -; clone_size: -
cdr3_nt: TGTGCCAGCAGCTTAGGCGCTAGCGGGGGCTATAGCACAGATACGCAGTATTTT; cdr3_aa: CASSLGASGGYSTDTQYF; j_call: TRBJ2-3; v_call: TRBV7-6; d_call: TRBD2; clone_size: -
cdr3_nt: TGTGCCAGCAGTTACTTCGGGACTAGCGGGTGGAATGAGCAGTTCTTC; cdr3_aa: CASSYFGTSGWNEQFF; j_call: TRBJ2-1; v_call: TRBV6-2/TRBV6-3; d_call: TRBD2; clone_size: -